Given below is one T cell receptor beta chain in context. Germline and junction disagree at one end, which may indicate a read error. This specimen comes from a study of blood T cells in healthy people across ages. The use of a sample-barcoded 5' primer and a J-beta primer mix characterized a second PCR of about 7 to 12 cycles. All cDNA molecules were each tagged by a template-switch adaptor with 12 random nucleotides. MiXCR, run by TCRdb on the 5' RACE reads, gives a single entry per CDR3 protein. Seen here are 750,000 to 850,000 distinct CDR3 sequences, 20% to 25% observed once, and the top ten hold around 3.6%. The CDR3 loop spans 14 amino acids. The germline V gene encodes CDR1 MNHEY and CDR2 SVGEGT. The same sample was also studied in work on T cells of mothers and their children.

This chain uses TRBV6-2 or TRBV6-3 with TRBJ1-1; D is ambiguous. This receptor was obtained from a boy between 10 and 17 years old in good health. Sequenced material: blood. CDR3 sequence: CASSYTQKNTEAFF. CDR3 sequence (DNA): TGTGCCAGCAGTTACACCCAGAAGAACACTGAGGCTTTCTTT.